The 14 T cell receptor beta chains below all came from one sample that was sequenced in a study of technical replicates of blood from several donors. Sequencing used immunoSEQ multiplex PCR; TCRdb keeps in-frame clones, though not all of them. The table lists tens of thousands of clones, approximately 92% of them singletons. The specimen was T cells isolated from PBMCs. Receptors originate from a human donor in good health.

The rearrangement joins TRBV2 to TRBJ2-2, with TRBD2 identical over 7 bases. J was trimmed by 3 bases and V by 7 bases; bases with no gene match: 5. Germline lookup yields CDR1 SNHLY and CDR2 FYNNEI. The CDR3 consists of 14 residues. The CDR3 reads CASIWTRDTGELFF. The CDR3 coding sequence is TGTGCCAGCATTTGGACTAGGGACACCGGGGAGCTGTTTTTT.

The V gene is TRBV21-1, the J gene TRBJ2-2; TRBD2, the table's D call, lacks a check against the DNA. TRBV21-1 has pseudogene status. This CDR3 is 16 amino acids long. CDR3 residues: CASTNGGLAGTGELFF. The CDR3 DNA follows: TGTGCCAGCACCAACGGGGGACTAGCAGGGACCGGGGAGCTGTTTTTT.

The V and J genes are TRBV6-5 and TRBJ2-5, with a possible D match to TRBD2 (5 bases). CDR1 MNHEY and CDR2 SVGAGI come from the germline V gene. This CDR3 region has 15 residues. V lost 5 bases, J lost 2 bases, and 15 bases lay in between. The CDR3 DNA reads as TGTGCCAGCAGTCCACCTAGCAGGCTGCAAGAGACCCAGTACTTC. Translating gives CASSPPSRLQETQYF.

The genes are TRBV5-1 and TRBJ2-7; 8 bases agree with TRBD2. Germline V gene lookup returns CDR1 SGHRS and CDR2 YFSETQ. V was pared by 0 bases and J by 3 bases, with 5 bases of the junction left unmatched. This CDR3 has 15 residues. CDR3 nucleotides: TGCGCCAGCAGCTTGGGGACGGGAGGGCTCTACGAGCAGTACTTC. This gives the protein CASSLGTGGLYEQYF.

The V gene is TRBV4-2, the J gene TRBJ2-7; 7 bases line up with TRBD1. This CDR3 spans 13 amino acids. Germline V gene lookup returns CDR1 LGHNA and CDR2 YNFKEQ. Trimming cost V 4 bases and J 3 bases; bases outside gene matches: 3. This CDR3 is CASSPRQGYEQYF. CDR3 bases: TGTGCCAGCAGCCCACGACAGGGCTACGAGCAGTACTTC.

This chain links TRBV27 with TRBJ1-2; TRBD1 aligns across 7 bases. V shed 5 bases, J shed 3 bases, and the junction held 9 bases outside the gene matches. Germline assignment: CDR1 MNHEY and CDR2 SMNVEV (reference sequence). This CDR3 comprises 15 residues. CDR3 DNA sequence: TGTGCCAGCAGTCCGACAGGGCTGCTTGACTATGGCTACACCTTC. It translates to CASSPTGLLDYGYTF.

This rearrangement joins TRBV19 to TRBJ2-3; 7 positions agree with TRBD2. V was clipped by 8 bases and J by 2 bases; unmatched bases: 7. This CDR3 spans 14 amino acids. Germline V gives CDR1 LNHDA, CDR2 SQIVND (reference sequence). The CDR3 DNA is TGTGCCAGTCGCCAGCGGGGCAACACAGATACGCAGTATTTT. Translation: CASRQRGNTDTQYF.

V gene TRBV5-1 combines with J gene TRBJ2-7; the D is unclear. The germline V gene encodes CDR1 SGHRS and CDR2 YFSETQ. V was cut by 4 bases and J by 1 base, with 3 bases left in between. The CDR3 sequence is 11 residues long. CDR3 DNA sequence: TGCGCCAGCAGCCAATCCTACGAGCAGTACTTC. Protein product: CASSQSYEQYF.

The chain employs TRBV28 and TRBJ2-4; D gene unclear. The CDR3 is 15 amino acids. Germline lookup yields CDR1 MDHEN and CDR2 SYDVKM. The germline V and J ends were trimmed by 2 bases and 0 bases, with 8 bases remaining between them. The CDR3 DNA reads TGTGCCAGCAGTTTAGAGCGTCGAGCCAAAAACATTCAGTACTTC. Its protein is CASSLERRAKNIQYF.

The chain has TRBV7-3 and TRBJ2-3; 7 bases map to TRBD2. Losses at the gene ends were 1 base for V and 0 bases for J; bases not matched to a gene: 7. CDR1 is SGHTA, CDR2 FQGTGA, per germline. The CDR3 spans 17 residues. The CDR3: CASSLREGYPSTDTQYF. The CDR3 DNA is TGTGCCAGCAGCTTAAGGGAGGGGTACCCTAGCACAGATACGCAGTATTTT.

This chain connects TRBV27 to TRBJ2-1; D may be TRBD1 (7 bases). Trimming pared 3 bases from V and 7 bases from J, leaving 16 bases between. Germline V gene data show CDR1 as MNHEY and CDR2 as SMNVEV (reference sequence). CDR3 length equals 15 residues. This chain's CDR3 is CASSFGGGAGNEQFF. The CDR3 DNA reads TGTGCCAGCAGTTTCGGAGGGGGCGCGGGGAATGAGCAGTTCTTC.

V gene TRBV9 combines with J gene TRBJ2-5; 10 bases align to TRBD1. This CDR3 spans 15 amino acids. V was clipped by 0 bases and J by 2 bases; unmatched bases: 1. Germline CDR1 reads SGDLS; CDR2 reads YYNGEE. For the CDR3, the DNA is TGTGCCAGCAGCGTAGGGGACAGGGGACAAGAGACCCAGTACTTC. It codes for CASSVGDRGQETQYF.

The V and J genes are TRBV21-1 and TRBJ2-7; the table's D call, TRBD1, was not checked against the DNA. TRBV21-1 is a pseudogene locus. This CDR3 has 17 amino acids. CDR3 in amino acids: CASSKARDRRVIYEQYF. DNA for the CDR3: TGTGCCAGCAGCAAAGCGAGGGACAGGAGAGTAATCTACGAGCAGTACTTC.

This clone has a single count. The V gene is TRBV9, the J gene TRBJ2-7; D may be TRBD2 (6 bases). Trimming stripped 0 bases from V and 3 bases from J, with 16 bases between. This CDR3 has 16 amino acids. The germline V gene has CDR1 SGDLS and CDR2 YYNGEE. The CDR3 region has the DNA TGTGCCAGCAGCGTAGCCGACACGGGAGCTAACTACGAGCAGTACTTC. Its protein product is CASSVADTGANYEQYF.